This T cell receptor (beta chain) was sequenced in a study of T cell responses to AZD1222 COVID-19 vaccine (dated by TCRdb to about 2021). At the level of the whole study: AZD1222 recipients given second doses at about 4 weeks or at about 12 weeks were pooled, since spike-specific TCR depth and breadth were not found to differ between the two schedules. Enrollment into the trials was organized by age into subgroups of 18-55, 56-69 and 70-plus years, and those subgroups contained roughly 150, 30 and 60 TCR-sequenced participants, respectively. TCR sequencing was performed for about 240 trial participants, of whom 200 to 220 were given two doses of AZD1222 and around 25 were given two doses of MenACWY control vaccine. The full study reports these points: A significant rise in spike-specific TCR breadth and depth was observed after two AZD1222 doses relative to day 0 and relative to MenACWY recipients. Because no samples from the day 14 peak response were available, repertoires could be characterized only after the peak T cell response. The whole spike protein was spanned by vaccine-associated CD4 TCRs, and dominant responses were seen in regions 160-218 and 743-854. Reportedly, almost half of the unique spike-specific TCRs recognized epitopes lying outside the regions that are mutated in the B.1.351 and B.1.1.7 variants. The 56-69-year group was small, and its depth increase did not reach significance, likely because of low power. Most participants were white British and females outnumbered males, and the authors suggested that clonal diversity may have been underestimated. Only five to seven AZD1222 recipients were SARS-CoV-2 seropositive at baseline, limiting conclusions about previously exposed vaccinees.

From the germline V gene, CDR1 is SGHAT and CDR2 is FQNNGV. The CDR3 goes from the cysteine to the phenylalanine over 18 residues. Of all the DNA, just the CDR3 is kept, 54 bases in frame from base 1. A distance of 20 bases separates the germline ends of V and J, which lose 5 bases and 0 bases respectively. The CDR3 regions of human TCRbeta chains were analyzed by immunosequencing. The paper's processing steps were these. Repertoire TCRs were checked for matches against a reference library of SARS-CoV-2-specific TCRs that had been generated using the MIRA antigen-specificity platform. Breadth was defined as the fraction of unique TCRs that were SARS-CoV-2-associated, and depth was defined as the fraction of total T cells that were SARS-CoV-2-associated. Each spike-specific TCR was assigned to its reactive spike region and to a CD4 or CD8 class using the MIRA data. Log10-transformed breadth and depth values were compared by one-way ANOVA with Sidak's multiple comparisons tests. This is the immuneACCESS table as TCRdb keeps it, with only in-frame sequences that have V and J called. A part of the clones is gone; compared with another copy, unresolved V genes explain less than half, and the rest is unexplained. That table is the source of V, J and clone size, and D and trimming were worked out from the DNA. This sample gives about 130,000 clones in total; roughly 88% of them show up just once. Over 5.5% of the sample goes to the ten largest clones.

This clone was seen a few times. The antigen it recognizes is unknown. No base quality values were provided; no much bigger clone lies one nucleotide off. What the time point label conveys for this sample: baseline before first vaccination. Vaccinee samples came from UK trials COV001 and COV002, including a single-blind randomized controlled phase 2/3 trial of AZD1222 (ChAdOx1 nCoV-19) in healthy adults. Trial participant PBMC samples were collected at day 0 and day 28 after the second dose for TCRbeta chain sequencing. The chain joins TRBV11-2 to TRBJ1-3; no D gene is confidently identified. This sequence was found in an adult in good health. This sample comprised peripheral blood, obtained on day 0 of AZD1222 vaccination. The CDR3 loop reads CASSRPVWKRSSGNTIYF. The DNA reads as follows: TGTGCCAGCAGCCGCCCGGTGTGGAAACGTAGCTCTGGAAACACCATATATTTT.